The next 25 T cell receptor beta chains were all read from a single sample in a study of T cell repertoires in cytomegalovirus infection. One entry per CDR3 protein results from TCRdb running MiXCR on the reads. The profile shows roughly 240,000 distinct CDR3 sequences, 6.5% of them singletons. The source material was PBMCs. The receptors were sampled from a human donor in good health (CMV status not recorded). Some clones in this sample may be carry-over from other donors' samples.

This clonotype was found many times. This rearrangement joins TRBV7-8 to TRBJ2-7, with a possible D match to TRBD1 (6 bases). V lost 0 bases to trimming and J lost 6 bases, with 15 bases between them. Looked up from germline, CDR1 is SGHVS and CDR2 is FQNEAQ. This CDR3 has 15 amino acids. Written as DNA, the CDR3 is TGTGCCAGCAGCTTAGCGGTAAACAGGGACGGCGAGCAGTACTTC. It codes for CASSLAVNRDGEQYF. Using reference TRBV7-8 and TRBJ2-7 for the parts outside the CDR3, the full variable domain is GAGVSQSPRYKVAKRGQDVALRCDPISGHVSLFWYQQALGQGPEFLTYFQNEAQLDKSGLPSDRFFAERPEGSVSTLKIQRTQQEDSAVYLCASSLAVNRDGEQYFGPGTRLTVT.

This clonotype was counted many times. This chain links TRBV20-1 with TRBJ1-4; no definite D call. V was cut by 0 bases and J by 8 bases, with 4 bases left in between. Germline CDR1 is DFQATT and CDR2 is SNEGSKA (reference sequence). This CDR3 has 11 residues. The CDR3 DNA sequence: TGCAGTGCTAGAGACGAAGAAAAACTGTTTTTT. Translating it yields CSARDEEKLFF.

This clonotype was seen only a few times. This chain links TRBV6-2 or TRBV6-3 with TRBJ2-3, with 11 positions matching TRBD2. V gave up 7 bases and J gave up 4 bases; unmatched junction bases: 7. This CDR3 region has 15 residues. Germline-derived CDR1 and CDR2 are MNHEY and SVGEGT. The CDR3 nucleotides read TGTGCCAGCACCGCTAGCGGGGGGATGGCAGATACGCAGTATTTT. It translates to CASTASGGMADTQYF.

This clonotype was seen more than once but under ten times. V gene TRBV12-3 or TRBV12-4 combines with J gene TRBJ1-5; 9 bases line up with TRBD1. The ends lost 6 bases at V and 4 bases at J; junction bases unmatched: 4. This CDR3 spans 14 amino acids. Here the CDR3 reads CASREGQGNQPQHF. CDR3 sequence (DNA): TGTGCCAGCAGGGAGGGACAGGGAAATCAGCCCCAGCATTTT.

There are many counts of this clonotype. The genes are TRBV20-1 and TRBJ2-7; D unclear. Germline V gene sequence: CDR1 DFQATT, CDR2 SNEGSKA (reference sequence). The CDR3 loop spans 13 amino acids. V was shortened by 0 bases and J by 3 bases, with 9 bases between the two germline ends. For the CDR3, the DNA is TGCAGTGCTAGAGATCCCGATCGCTACGAGCAGTACTTC. Amino acids: CSARDPDRYEQYF.

At least ten counts were recorded for this clonotype. The chain has TRBV5-6 and TRBJ2-2; D not resolved. Trimming removed 0 bases from V and 2 bases from J, with 8 bases in between. Germline CDR1 and CDR2: SGHDT and YYEEEE. CDR3 length equals 15 residues. In nucleotides, the CDR3 is TGTGCCAGCAGCTTGGAACAGTATAACACCGGGGAGCTGTTTTTT. This codes for CASSLEQYNTGELFF.

The chain couples TRBV7-9 to TRBJ2-5, with 16 bases identical to TRBD2. V shed 5 bases, J shed 5 bases, and the junction held 14 bases outside the gene matches. The CDR3 contains 19 residues. Looked up from germline, CDR1 is SEHNR and CDR2 is FQNEAQ (reference sequence). CDR3 sequence reads: CASSRPGLAGGPGKETQYF. The CDR3 DNA sequence: TGTGCCAGCAGCCGCCCGGGACTAGCGGGGGGGCCGGGAAAGGAGACCCAGTACTTC.

This clonotype was observed many times. The V call is TRBV5-6, the J call TRBJ1-5; D remains unclear. The CDR3 runs 15 residues. The V gene's germline CDR1 is SGHDT and CDR2 YYEEEE. V shed 0 bases and J shed 7 bases, with 14 bases lying between them. CDR3: CASSLGGSFWQPQHF. CDR3 nucleotides: TGTGCCAGCAGCTTGGGAGGGAGTTTTTGGCAGCCCCAGCATTTT.

This chain uses TRBV20-1 with TRBJ1-5, with a possible D match to TRBD1 (6 bases). This CDR3 has 16 amino acids. Trimming removed 1 base from V and 0 bases from J, with 13 bases in between. Germline CDR1 is DFQATT and CDR2 is SNEGSKA (reference sequence). The CDR3: CSARVGETGSNQPQHF. In DNA, the CDR3 is TGCAGTGCTAGAGTGGGCGAGACAGGTAGCAATCAGCCCCAGCATTTT.

Ten or more counts support this clonotype. The V gene is TRBV29-1, the J gene TRBJ2-3, with TRBD2 matching 11 bases. V shed 7 bases and J 4 bases; nucleotides not matched to a gene: 13. This CDR3 region has 16 residues. Germline CDR1 reads SQVTM; CDR2 reads ANQGSEA. The CDR3 DNA follows: TGCAGCGACAATCGTCCTAGCGGGGGGACCCCAGATACGCAGTATTTT. Translation gives CSDNRPSGGTPDTQYF.

Ten or more counts support this clonotype. The V and J genes are TRBV12-3 or TRBV12-4 and TRBJ2-1; TRBD2 aligns across 7 bases. The CDR3 is made up of 15 amino acids. The V and J ends lost 6 bases and 7 bases, in that order; junction bases with no gene match: 12. CDR3 loop: CASSPMGGVRNEQFF. The CDR3 bases are TGTGCCAGCAGCCCGATGGGGGGGGTTCGGAATGAGCAGTTCTTC.

This clonotype turned up a few times. The chain recombines TRBV20-1 with TRBJ2-4; 10 bases line up with TRBD1. Germline CDR1 reads DFQATT; CDR2 reads SNEGSKA (reference sequence). The CDR3 length is 14 residues. J was trimmed by 8 bases and V by 3 bases; bases with no gene match: 7. CDR3 sequence: CSASATGGAYIQYF. Here the CDR3 DNA reads TGCAGTGCTAGTGCGACAGGGGGCGCTTACATTCAGTACTTC.

This clonotype was counted ten times or more. CDR3 sequence reads: CASSTGQGGSGANVLTF. The DNA for the CDR3 is TGTGCCAGCAGTACTGGACAGGGAGGCTCTGGGGCCAACGTCCTGACTTTC. The chain has TRBV6-2 or TRBV6-3 and TRBJ2-6; 8 bases align to TRBD1. CDR1 is MNHEY and CDR2 is SVGEGT in the germline V gene. There are 17 residues in the CDR3. Trimming removed 5 bases from V and 0 bases from J; junction bases left unmatched: 6.

This clonotype was found many times. The chain combines TRBV10-3 with TRBJ1-5; weak D call: TRBD1 (5 bases). Germline V gives CDR1 ENHRY, CDR2 SYGVKD. This CDR3 has 15 residues. Trimming took 0 bases from V and 6 from J, leaving 12 bases between them. The CDR3 DNA follows: TGTGCCATCAGTGAGTCGTTACCGGGGACTCAGCCCCAGCATTTT. Translating it yields CAISESLPGTQPQHF.

This clonotype occurred many times. The genes are TRBV5-4 and TRBJ1-4, with 11 bases lining up with TRBD1. CDR1 is SGHNT and CDR2 is YYREEE in the germline V gene (reference sequence). V gave up 4 bases and J gave up 3 bases; unmatched junction bases: 11. This CDR3 is 18 amino acids long. CDR3 nucleotide sequence: TGTGCCAGCAGCCTACCGGGACAGGGGGAAACGGCTAATGAAAAACTGTTTTTT. Residues: CASSLPGQGETANEKLFF.

This clonotype was seen a handful of times. This sequence joins TRBV5-6 and TRBJ1-2, with TRBD1 identical over 8 bases. This CDR3 has 16 residues. Per the germline V gene, CDR1 is SGHDT and CDR2 is YYEEEE. Unmatched junction bases numbered 6, after V lost 2 bases and J lost 0 bases. For the CDR3, the DNA is TGTGCCAGCAGCTTCCCACTGACAGGGGCTAACTATGGCTACACCTTC. Translating it yields CASSFPLTGANYGYTF.

This clonotype was counted ten times or more. The chain links TRBV25-1 to TRBJ2-2; no clear D. CDR3 length equals 13 residues. Germline-derived CDR1 and CDR2 are MGHDK and SYGVNS. Trimming removed 6 bases from V and 4 bases from J, with 9 bases in between. CDR3 in DNA: TGTGCCAGCAGGGACCCGTTCACCGGGGAGCTGTTTTTT. This codes for CASRDPFTGELFF.

This clonotype was observed at least ten times. This chain links TRBV29-1 with TRBJ2-5, with a tentative D call TRBD2 (6 bases). CDR1 is SQVTM and CDR2 is ANQGSEA in the germline V gene. The CDR3 is made up of 12 amino acids. V was trimmed by 4 bases and J by 2 bases, leaving 8 bases between them. This CDR3 is CSVASAQETQYF. The CDR3 DNA sequence: TGCAGCGTTGCTAGCGCGCAAGAGACCCAGTACTTC.

This clonotype was recorded many times. V and J are TRBV7-8 and TRBJ1-2; no firm D call. Deletions cut 8 bases from V and 1 base from J, with 11 bases between. CDR1 and CDR2 from the germline V gene are SGHVS and FQNEAQ. The CDR3 totals 13 residues. CDR3 sequence: CASATNNNYGYTF. The CDR3 DNA follows: TGTGCCAGCGCGACCAATAATAACTATGGCTACACCTTC.

This clonotype showed up many times. This chain uses TRBV7-6 with TRBJ1-1; a weak D match, TRBD1 (5 bases). Trimming removed 5 bases from V and 1 base from J, with 11 bases in between. Germline CDR1 is SGHVS and CDR2 is FNYEAQ. The CDR3 covers 14 residues. Written as DNA, the CDR3 is TGTGCCAGCAGCCCGGGGGTTTGGAACACTGAAGCTTTCTTT. It yields the protein CASSPGVWNTEAFF.

The chain employs TRBV11-1 and TRBJ1-1; no definite D call. This CDR3 has 16 amino acids. CDR1 and CDR2 from the germline V gene are SGHAT and FQDESV (reference sequence). V was trimmed by 2 bases and J by 1 base, leaving 14 bases between them. CDR3 amino acids: CASSLSLWTGNTEAFF. CDR3 in DNA: TGTGCCAGCAGCTTATCCCTTTGGACGGGGAACACTGAAGCTTTCTTT.

This clonotype was observed at least ten times. V gene TRBV7-8 combines with J gene TRBJ2-3; 8 bases agree with TRBD2. The V gene end was trimmed by 5 bases and the J gene end by 0 bases; junction bases not matched to a gene: 4. Per germline, CDR1 SGHVS and CDR2 FQNEAQ. The CDR3 extends over 15 amino acids. CDR3 in amino acids: CASSTRGGSTDTQYF. In nucleotides, the CDR3 is TGTGCCAGCAGCACCCGGGGGGGGAGCACAGATACGCAGTATTTT.

This clonotype was seen many times. This rearrangement joins TRBV20-1 to TRBJ2-5; TRBD2 might be the D (5 bases). This CDR3 spans 11 amino acids. CDR1 DFQATT and CDR2 SNEGSKA come from the germline V gene (reference sequence). Here the CDR3 reads CSLRDQETQYF. In DNA form, the CDR3 reads TGCAGCTTGAGGGACCAAGAGACCCAGTACTTC.

This clonotype was recorded at least ten times. V is TRBV11-2 and J is TRBJ2-2; the D gene is possibly TRBD1 (6 bases). Germline-derived CDR1 and CDR2 are SGHAT and FQNNGV. There are 16 residues in the CDR3. V was clipped by 3 bases and J by 1 base, with 12 bases between them. CDR3 sequence reads: CASSLPGTQNTGELFF. The CDR3 nucleotides are TGTGCCAGCAGCTTGCCCGGGACACAGAACACCGGGGAGCTGTTTTTT.

This clonotype was found many times. The V and J genes are TRBV20-1 and TRBJ1-2; no definite D call. V dropped 5 bases and J dropped 3 bases, with 10 bases sitting between them. Germline V gene data show CDR1 as DFQATT and CDR2 as SNEGSKA (reference sequence). The CDR3 contains 12 residues. CDR3 coding DNA: TGCAGTGCTCAGAGGACGGACTATGGCTACACCTTC. Translating gives CSAQRTDYGYTF.